Sequencing of this T cell receptor beta chain was carried out in a study of high-grade serous ovarian cancer treatment subgroups. Study conclusions and caveats: Tumors within one patient showed repertoire similarity of roughly 0.1 to 0.8.

Only in-frame clones appear in the TCRdb table, and some are missing; sequencing was by immunoSEQ multiplex PCR. Found here are roughly 510 clones, roughly four fifths of them singletons; the top ten hold roughly 34%. Concerning this clone itself: What it binds is unknown.

The tumor samples were collected prior to definitive surgery or chemotherapy. V dropped 3 bases and J dropped 5; count of bases not matched to a gene: 3. From germline, CDR1 is SGHNT and CDR2 YYREEE (reference sequence). The CDR3 loop spans 13 amino acids. The sequenced sample consisted of tumor tissue. The chain has TRBV5-4 and TRBJ2-3; TRBD2 agrees at 7 bases. The receptor was derived from a human donor with high-grade serous ovarian cancer. The CDR3 nucleotides read TGTGCCAGCAGCTCGAGCGGGAAAGATACGCAGTATTTT. It specifies CASSSSGKDTQYF.